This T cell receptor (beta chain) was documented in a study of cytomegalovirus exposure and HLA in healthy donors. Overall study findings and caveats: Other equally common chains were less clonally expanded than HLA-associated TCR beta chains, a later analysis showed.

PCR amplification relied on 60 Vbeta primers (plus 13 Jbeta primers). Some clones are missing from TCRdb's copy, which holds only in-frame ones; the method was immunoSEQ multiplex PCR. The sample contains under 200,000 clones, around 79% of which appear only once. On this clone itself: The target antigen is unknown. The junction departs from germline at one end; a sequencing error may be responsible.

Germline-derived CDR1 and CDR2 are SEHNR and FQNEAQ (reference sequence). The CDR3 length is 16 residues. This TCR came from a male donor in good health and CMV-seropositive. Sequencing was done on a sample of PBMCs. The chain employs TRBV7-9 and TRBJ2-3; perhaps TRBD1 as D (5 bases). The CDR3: CSSSLGAASSTDTQYF. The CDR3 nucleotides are TGTTCCAGCAGCTTAGGGGCAGCCTCTAGCACAGATACGCAGTATTTT. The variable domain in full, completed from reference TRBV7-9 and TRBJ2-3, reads DTGVSQNPRHKITKRGQNVTFRCDPISEHNRLYWYRQTLGQGPEFLTYFQNEAQLEKSRLLSDRFSAERPKGSFSTLEIQRTEQGDSAMYLCSSSLGAASSTDTQYFGPGTRLTVL.